The entry that follows covers one T cell receptor (beta chain) sequence. From germline, CDR1 is SGHVS and CDR2 FQNEAQ. CDR3 length: 11 amino acids. With 2 bases removed from V and 8 bases from J, the gap between germline ends came to 4 bases. The source of the sample is a study of blood T cell repertoires in COVID-19. Assay: immunoSEQ multiplex PCR; the TCRdb copy retains only in-frame clones and omits some. The sample has about 140,000 clones, 70% to 90% seen once. In terms of age and location, participants ranged from roughly 18 to 95 years and lived in about two dozen US areas. Cohort allocation depended upon clinical history that participants reported. Donors of Cohort 3 who recovered were those that had two negative PCRs, clearance, or symptom resolution.

V gene TRBV7-8 combines with J gene TRBJ2-1, with D hard to call. The sequenced sample was PBMCs or T cells enriched from blood (not recorded which). The origin of this receptor is a woman in her forties who had recovered from COVID-19. CDR3 sequence (DNA): TGTGCCAGCAGCTTAATCGATGAGCAGTTCTTC. Its translation: CASSLIDEQFF.